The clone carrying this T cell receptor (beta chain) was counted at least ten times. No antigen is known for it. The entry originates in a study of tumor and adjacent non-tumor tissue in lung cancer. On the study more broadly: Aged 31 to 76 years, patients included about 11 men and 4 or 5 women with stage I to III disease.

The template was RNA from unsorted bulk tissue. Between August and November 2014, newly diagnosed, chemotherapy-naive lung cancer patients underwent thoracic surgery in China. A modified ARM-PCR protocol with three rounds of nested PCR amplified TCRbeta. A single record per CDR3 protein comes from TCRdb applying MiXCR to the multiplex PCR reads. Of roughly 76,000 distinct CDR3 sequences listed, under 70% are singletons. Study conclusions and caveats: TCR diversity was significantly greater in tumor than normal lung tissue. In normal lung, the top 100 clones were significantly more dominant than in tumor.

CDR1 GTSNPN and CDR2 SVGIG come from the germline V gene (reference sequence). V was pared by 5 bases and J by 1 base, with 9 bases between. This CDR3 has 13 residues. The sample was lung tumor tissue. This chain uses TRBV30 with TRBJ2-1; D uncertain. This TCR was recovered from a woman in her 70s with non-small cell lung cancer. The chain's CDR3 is CAWGKESYNEQFF. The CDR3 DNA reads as TGTGCCTGGGGTAAGGAATCCTACAATGAGCAGTTCTTC.